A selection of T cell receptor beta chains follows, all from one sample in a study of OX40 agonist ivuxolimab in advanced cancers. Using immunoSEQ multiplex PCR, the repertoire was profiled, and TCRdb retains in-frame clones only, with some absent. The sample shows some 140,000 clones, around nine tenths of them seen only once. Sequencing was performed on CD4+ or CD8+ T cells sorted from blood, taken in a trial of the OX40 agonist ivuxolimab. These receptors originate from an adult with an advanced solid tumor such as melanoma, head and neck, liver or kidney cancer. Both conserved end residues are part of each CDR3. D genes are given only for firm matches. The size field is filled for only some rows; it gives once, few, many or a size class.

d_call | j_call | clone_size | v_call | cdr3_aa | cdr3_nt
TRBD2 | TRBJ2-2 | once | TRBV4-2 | CASSQETSMTGELFF | TGTGCCAGCAGCCAAGAGACTAGCATGACCGGGGAGCTGTTTTTT
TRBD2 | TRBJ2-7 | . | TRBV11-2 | CASSYPRLAGAYEQYF | TGTGCCAGCAGCTACCCCAGACTAGCGGGAGCCTACGAGCAGTACTTC
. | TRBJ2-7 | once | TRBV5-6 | CASSLVGTHSYEQYF | TGTGCCAGCAGCTTGGTCGGGACCCACTCCTACGAGCAGTACTTC
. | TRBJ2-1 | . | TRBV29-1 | CSAQGFPANEQFF | TGCAGCGCCCAGGGGTTTCCCGCGAATGAGCAGTTCTTC
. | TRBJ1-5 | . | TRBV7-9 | CASSNDTSNQPQHF | TGTGCCAGCAGCAACGACACTAGCAATCAGCCCCAGCATTTT
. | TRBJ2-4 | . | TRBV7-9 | CASSRLETGPLAKNIQYF | TGTGCCAGCAGCCGACTAGAGACGGGTCCTTTAGCCAAAAACATTCAGTACTTC
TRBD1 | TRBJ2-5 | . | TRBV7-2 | CASSFDRVQETQYF | TGTGCCAGCAGCTTTGACAGGGTTCAAGAGACCCAGTACTTC
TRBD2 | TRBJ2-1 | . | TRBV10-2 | CATQLAGVNEQFF | TGCGCCACCCAACTAGCGGGAGTCAATGAGCAGTTCTTC
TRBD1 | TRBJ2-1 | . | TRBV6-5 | CASSLSTGPEEQFF | TGTGCCAGCAGTCTATCGACAGGGCCGGAGGAGCAGTTCTTC
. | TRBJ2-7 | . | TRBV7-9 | CASSLGQGTYEQYF | TGTGCCAGCAGCTTAGGGCAGGGGACCTACGAGCAGTACTTC
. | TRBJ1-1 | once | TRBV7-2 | CASSLAPKNTEAFF | TGTGCCAGCAGCTTAGCGCCCAAGAACACTGAAGCTTTCTTT
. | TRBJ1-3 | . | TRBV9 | CASSPRDIGDTIYF | TGTGCCAGCAGCCCAAGGGACATCGGCGACACCATATATTTT
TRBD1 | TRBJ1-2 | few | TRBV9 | CASEGTDNYGYTF | TGTGCCTCAGAGGGGACAGATAACTATGGCTACACCTTC
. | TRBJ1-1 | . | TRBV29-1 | CSVETGIEAFF | TGCAGCGTTGAAACGGGAATTGAAGCTTTCTTT
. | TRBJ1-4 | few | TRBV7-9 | CASGRGNEKLFF | TGTGCCAGCGGCAGGGGTAATGAAAAACTGTTTTTT
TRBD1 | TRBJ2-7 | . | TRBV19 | CASSGTGGLIEQYF | TGTGCCAGTAGCGGGACAGGGGGCCTTATCGAGCAGTACTTC
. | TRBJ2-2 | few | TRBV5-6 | CASSLRGSGGELFF | TGTGCCAGCAGCTTACGGGGGTCGGGCGGGGAGCTGTTTTTT
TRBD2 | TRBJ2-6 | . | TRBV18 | CASSPPGAGASSGANVLTF | TGTGCCAGCTCACCACCTGGAGCGGGAGCCAGCTCTGGGGCCAACGTCCTGACTTTC
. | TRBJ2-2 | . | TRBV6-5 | CASSYRGHNTGELFF | TGTGCCAGCAGTTATAGGGGACATAACACCGGGGAGCTGTTTTTT
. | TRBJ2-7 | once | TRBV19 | CASSIFLATGYEQYF | TGTGCCAGTAGTATTTTCCTAGCGACTGGCTACGAGCAGTACTTC
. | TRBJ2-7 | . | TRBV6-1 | CASFERVSPYEQYF | TGTGCCAGCTTCGAAAGGGTGAGCCCCTACGAGCAGTACTTC
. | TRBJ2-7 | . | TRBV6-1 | CASSEASTVAEQYF | TGTGCCAGCAGTGAAGCGTCTACAGTGGCCGAGCAGTACTTC
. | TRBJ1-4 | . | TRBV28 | CASSRSRDLNEKLFF | TGTGCCAGCAGTCGCTCCCGGGACCTAAATGAAAAACTGTTTTTT
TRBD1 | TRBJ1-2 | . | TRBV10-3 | CAISPQDRAPYGYTF | TGTGCCATCAGTCCCCAAGACAGGGCCCCCTATGGCTACACCTTC
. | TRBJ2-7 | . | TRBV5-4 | CASSSPQDSGEQYF | TGTGCCAGCAGCTCTCCCCAGGATTCGGGGGAGCAGTACTTC
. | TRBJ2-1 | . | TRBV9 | CASSRRLGLSSYNEQFF | TGTGCCAGCAGCCGACGCCTGGGCTTAAGCTCCTACAATGAGCAGTTCTTC
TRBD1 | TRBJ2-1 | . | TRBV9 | CASSGTGGKDEQFF | TGTGCCAGCAGCGGGACAGGGGGAAAGGATGAGCAGTTCTTC
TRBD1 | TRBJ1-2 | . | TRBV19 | CASRDTGGANYGYTF | TGTGCCAGTAGGGATACAGGGGGTGCTAACTATGGCTACACCTTC
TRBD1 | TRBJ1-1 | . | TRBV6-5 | CASTLQGDTEAFF | TGTGCCAGCACCCTACAGGGGGACACTGAAGCTTTCTTT
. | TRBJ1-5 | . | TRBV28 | CASSLRSLPGNQPQHF | TGTGCCAGCAGTTTAAGGTCCCTGCCCGGCAATCAGCCCCAGCATTTT
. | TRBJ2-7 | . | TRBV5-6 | CASSGDWASDPSEQYF | TGTGCCAGCAGCGGGGATTGGGCTAGCGACCCTTCCGAGCAGTACTTC
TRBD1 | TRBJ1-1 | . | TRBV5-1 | CASSVTGGETEAFF | TGCGCCAGCAGTGTGACAGGGGGCGAGACTGAAGCTTTCTTT
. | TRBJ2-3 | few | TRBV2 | CASRGDNTDTQYF | TGTGCCAGCAGGGGGGACAACACAGATACGCAGTATTTT
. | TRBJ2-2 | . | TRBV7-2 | CASSLMARVGGSTGELFF | TGTGCCAGCAGCTTAATGGCCCGCGTAGGGGGATCCACCGGGGAGCTGTTTTTT
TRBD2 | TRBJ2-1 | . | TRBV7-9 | CASSLGGSSGSMYEQFF | TGTGCCAGCAGCTTAGGGGGCTCTAGCGGGAGTATGTATGAGCAGTTCTTC
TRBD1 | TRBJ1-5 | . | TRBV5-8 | CASSFGTGGAQPQHF | TGTGCCAGCAGCTTCGGGACAGGGGGCGCACAGCCCCAGCATTTT
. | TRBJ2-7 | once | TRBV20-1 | CSARLGYEQYF | TGCAGTGCCAGGCTGGGCTACGAGCAGTACTTC
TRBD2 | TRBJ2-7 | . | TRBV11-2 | CASTVGAGLSYEQYF | TGTGCCAGCACCGTAGGAGCGGGACTCTCCTACGAGCAGTACTTC